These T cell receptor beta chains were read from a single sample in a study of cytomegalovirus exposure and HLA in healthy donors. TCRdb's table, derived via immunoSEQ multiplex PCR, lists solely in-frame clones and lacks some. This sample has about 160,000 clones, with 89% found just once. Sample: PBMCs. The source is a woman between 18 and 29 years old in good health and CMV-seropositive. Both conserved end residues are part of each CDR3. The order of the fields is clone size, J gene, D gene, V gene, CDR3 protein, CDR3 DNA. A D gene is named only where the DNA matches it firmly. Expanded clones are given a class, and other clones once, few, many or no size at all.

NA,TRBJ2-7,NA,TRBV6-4,CASRAALGGDEQYF,TGTGCCAGCAGGGCGGCGTTAGGAGGCGACGAGCAGTACTTC
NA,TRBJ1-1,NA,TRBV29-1,CSVYRDTEAFF,TGCAGCGTATACAGGGATACTGAAGCTTTCTTT
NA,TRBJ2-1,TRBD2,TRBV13,CASSLGGTGGEQFF,TGTGCCAGCAGCTTAGGCGGAACGGGAGGTGAGCAGTTCTTC
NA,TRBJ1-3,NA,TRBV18,CASSPLKAVGNTIYF,TGTGCCAGCTCACCCCTGAAAGCCGTTGGAAACACCATATATTTT
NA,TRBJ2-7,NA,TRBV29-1,CSVPEAGGEQYF,TGCAGCGTTCCGGAGGCAGGAGGCGAGCAGTACTTC
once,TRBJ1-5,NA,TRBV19,CASIETGLLNQPQHF,TGTGCCAGTATTGAGACAGGCCTTTTAAATCAGCCCCAGCATTTT
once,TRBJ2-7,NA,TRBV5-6,CASSRPRRGVNEQYF,TGTGCCAGCAGCCGCCCGCGCAGGGGCGTCAACGAGCAGTACTTC
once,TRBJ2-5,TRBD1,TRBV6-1,CASSEALRGPRETQYF,TGTGCCAGCAGTGAAGCATTGAGGGGGCCAAGAGAGACCCAGTACTTC
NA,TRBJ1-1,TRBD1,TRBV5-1,CASSLGGLVGTEAFF,TGCGCCAGCAGCTTAGGGGGCCTTGTGGGGACTGAAGCTTTCTTT
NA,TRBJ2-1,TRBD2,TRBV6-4,CASSRTSGSTGEQFF,TGTGCCAGCAGCAGGACTAGCGGGAGTACGGGTGAGCAGTTCTTC
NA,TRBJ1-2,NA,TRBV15,CATSRSSGGDFFYGYTF,TGTGCCACCAGCAGATCCTCAGGCGGGGATTTCTTCTATGGCTACACCTTC
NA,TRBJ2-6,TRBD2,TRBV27,CASSFRGRASGANVLTF,TGTGCCAGCAGTTTCCGGGGGAGGGCCTCTGGGGCCAACGTCCTGACTTTC
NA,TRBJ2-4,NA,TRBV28,CASSPLTGRGF,TGTGCCAGCAGTCCCTTGACAGGAAGAGGGTTC
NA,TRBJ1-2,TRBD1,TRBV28,CASVGTGAGYTF,TGTGCCAGCGTTGGGACAGGGGCCGGCTACACCTTC
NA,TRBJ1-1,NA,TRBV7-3,CASSLGPANTEAFF,TGTGCCAGCAGCTTAGGGCCAGCGAACACTGAAGCTTTCTTT
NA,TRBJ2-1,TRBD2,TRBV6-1,CASSKGLAREQFF,TGTGCCAGCAGTAAGGGACTAGCGCGCGAGCAGTTCTTC
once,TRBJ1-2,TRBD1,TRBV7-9,CASKGQGNYGYTF,TGTGCCAGCAAGGGACAGGGGAACTATGGCTACACCTTC
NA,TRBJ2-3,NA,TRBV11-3,CASSLDRDTQYF,TGTGCCAGCAGCTTAGATCGGGATACGCAGTATTTT
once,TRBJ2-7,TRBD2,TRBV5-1,CASLQRLASSYEQYF,TGCGCCAGCCTGCAAAGACTAGCGAGCTCCTACGAGCAGTACTTC
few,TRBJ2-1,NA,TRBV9,CASSVGSPSYNEQFF,TGTGCCAGCAGCGTAGGTAGTCCTTCCTACAATGAGCAGTTCTTC
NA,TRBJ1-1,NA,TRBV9,CASSVKTGTEAFF,TGTGCCAGCAGCGTCAAAACCGGGACTGAAGCTTTCTTT
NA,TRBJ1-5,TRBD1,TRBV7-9,CASSQSPGTDQPQHF,TGTGCCAGCAGCCAGAGTCCCGGGACAGATCAGCCCCAGCATTTT
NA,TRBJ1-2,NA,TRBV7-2,CASTPEGLGNYGYTF,TGTGCCAGCACCCCGGAGGGTTTGGGGAACTATGGCTACACCTTC
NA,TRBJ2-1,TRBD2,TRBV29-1,CSVEKGAGGHNEQFF,TGCAGCGTTGAAAAAGGTGCGGGAGGTCACAATGAGCAGTTCTTC